This T cell receptor (beta chain) originates from a study of T cells in Graves' hyperthyroidism and ophthalmopathy. Whole-study context: Peripheral blood was drawn at first diagnosis, prior to all treatment. Whole-study findings and limits: Most clonotypes that expanded in the thyroid above 0.001 also showed up in blood. Ophthalmopathy was separated from stable hyperthyroidism by a 13 V-J model.

RNA transcripts gave rise to amplified TCR beta CDR3 regions. Primed by the HTBI set, a first-round RT-PCR was run on the TCR CDR3. Via MiXCR, TCRdb re-called the multiplex PCR reads, giving one row per CDR3 protein. The table includes 500,000 to 650,000 distinct CDR3 sequences, about 20% detected once. V lost 0 bases and J 9 bases, leaving 18 bases between the germline ends. This CDR3 contains 14 residues. CDR1 is SQVTM and CDR2 is ANQGSEA in the germline V gene. This clonotype turned up a few times. The antigen is undetermined. Roughly 10 ml of fresh peripheral blood supplied the PBMCs. The clonotype was recovered from a man aged 40-55 years with Graves' ophthalmopathy. The rearrangement links TRBV29-1 to TRBJ2-7; D tentatively reads TRBD1 or TRBD2 (5 bases each). Sequenced input: blood. The CDR3 coding sequence is TGCAGCGTTGAAGATAATGTCCGCTTTGGGGGGCAGTACTTC. Encoded protein: CSVEDNVRFGGQYF.